The next 32 T cell receptor beta chains were all read from a single sample in a study of T cells in Graves' hyperthyroidism and ophthalmopathy. The source material, RNA transcripts, was used to amplify TCR beta CDR3 regions. HTBI primers were employed in a first-round RT-PCR of the TCR CDR3. TCRdb processed the multiplex PCR reads anew with MiXCR; each CDR3 protein has one entry. The data contain approximately 350,000 distinct CDR3 sequences, approximately 16% of them singletons. Material: blood. Receptors were obtained from an older woman with Graves' ophthalmopathy.

This clonotype was recorded at least ten times. This rearrangement joins TRBV28 to TRBJ2-7; TRBD2 aligns across 14 bases. V lost 5 bases to trimming and J lost 2 bases; unmatched junction nucleotides: 8. The germline V gene has CDR1 MDHEN and CDR2 SYDVKM. The CDR3 is 17 amino acids. CDR3 sequence reads: CASSPPGLAGGPYEQYF. The CDR3 DNA follows: TGTGCCAGCAGTCCCCCAGGACTAGCGGGAGGACCCTACGAGCAGTACTTC.

This clonotype was recorded many times. The chain is built from TRBV7-8 and TRBJ2-1; TRBD2 matches 8 bases. V shed 6 bases and J 8 bases; nucleotides not matched to a gene: 6. Per the germline V gene, CDR1 is SGHVS and CDR2 is FQNEAQ. The CDR3 is 13 residues long. CDR3 DNA: TGTGCCAGCAGTGTCGGGGGGGGGGATGAGCAGTTCTTC. It codes for CASSVGGGDEQFF.

This clonotype was seen at least ten times. V is TRBV29-1 and J is TRBJ2-3; a weak D match, TRBD1 (6 bases). V was pared by 7 bases and J by 5 bases, with 13 bases between. The germline V gene encodes CDR1 SQVTM and CDR2 ANQGSEA. CDR3 size: 12 residues. CDR3 in amino acids: CSGGHREDTQYF. The CDR3 nucleotides are TGCAGCGGGGGCCACAGGGAAGATACGCAGTATTTT.

This clonotype was counted many times. V usage is TRBV20-1 and J usage is TRBJ1-1; D remains ambiguous. V was pared by 2 bases and J by 6 bases, with 10 bases between. Germline V CDR1 and CDR2: DFQATT, SNEGSKA (reference sequence). The CDR3 extends over 12 amino acids. This CDR3 reads CSARSQRPEAFF. In DNA, the CDR3 is TGCAGTGCTAGATCTCAACGGCCTGAAGCTTTCTTT.

This clonotype has just a few counts. The gene calls are TRBV9 and TRBJ2-1, with 13 bases that match TRBD2. Germline trimming cut 4 bases from V and 8 bases from J; bases unmatched to any gene: 9. The CDR3 has 16 amino acids. The germline gives CDR1 SGDLS, CDR2 YYNGEE. This CDR3 is CASSRTSGSMGDEQFF. In nucleotides, the CDR3 is TGTGCCAGCAGCAGGACTAGCGGGAGTATGGGCGATGAGCAGTTCTTC. The entire variable domain, with the rest obtained from reference TRBV9 and TRBJ2-1, is as follows: DSGVTQTPKHLITATGQRVTLRCSPRSGDLSVYWYQQSLDQGLQFLIQYYNGEERAKGNILERFSAQQFPDLHSELNLSSLELGDSALYFCASSRTSGSMGDEQFFGPGTRLTVL.

This clonotype was observed many times. V usage is TRBV7-9 and J usage is TRBJ2-5, with 7 bases matching TRBD2. V was clipped by 5 bases and J by 3 bases; unmatched bases: 3. In germline, CDR1 is SEHNR, CDR2 FQNEAQ (reference sequence). CDR3 size: 13 residues. The CDR3 sequence: CASSRSGEETQYF. The DNA of the CDR3 is TGTGCCAGCAGCAGAAGCGGGGAAGAGACCCAGTACTTC.

This clonotype was seen repeatedly, ten times or more. The chain recombines TRBV20-1 with TRBJ2-5; 10 positions match TRBD2. Germline V gene data show CDR1 as DFQATT and CDR2 as SNEGSKA (reference sequence). The V segment lost 6 bases and the J segment 1 base; nucleotides outside the gene matches: 5. The length of the CDR3 is 14 residues. CDR3 sequence: CSALRTSGQETQYF. CDR3 bases: TGCAGTGCACTCAGGACTAGCGGCCAAGAGACCCAGTACTTC.

This clonotype was recorded a few times. The J gene is TRBJ2-5, the V gene TRBV10-2; 9 bases map to TRBD2. Trimming removed 8 bases from V and 1 base from J; junction bases left unmatched: 14. This CDR3 is built from 17 residues. Germline values: CDR1 WSHSY, CDR2 SAAADI. CDR3 nucleotides: TGCGCCAGCCCGGACAGCATAGCGGGAGCCGCCCAAGAGACCCAGTACTTC. It specifies CASPDSIAGAAQETQYF.

This clonotype has more than one count but fewer than ten. The V gene is TRBV6-2 or TRBV6-3, the J gene TRBJ2-2; unclear D gene. V lost 2 bases and J 6 bases, leaving 13 bases between the germline ends. CDR3 length equals 15 residues. The germline V gene has CDR1 MNHEY and CDR2 SVGEGT. CDR3 sequence: CASSYQQSRAGELFF. CDR3 nucleotide sequence: TGTGCCAGCAGTTACCAGCAGTCTCGGGCCGGGGAGCTGTTTTTT.

CDR3 region: CASSLAPHGGGNTEAFF. In DNA, the CDR3 is TGTGCCAGCAGCTTAGCCCCCCATGGTGGAGGCAACACTGAAGCTTTCTTT. This chain uses TRBV7-2 with TRBJ1-1, with D hard to call. The CDR3 is 17 amino acids. Germline V gives CDR1 SGHTA, CDR2 FQGNSA. Trimming took off 0 bases at V and 2 bases at J, with 16 bases between the two ends. Variable domain in full (rest from reference TRBV7-2 and TRBJ1-1): GAGVSQSPSNKVTEKGKDVELRCDPISGHTALYWYRQSLGQGLEFLIYFQGNSAPDKSGLPSDRFSAERTGGSVSTLTIQRTQQEDSAVYLCASSLAPHGGGNTEAFFGQGTRLTVV.

In its sample, this clonotype was seen many times. The gene calls are TRBV20-1 and TRBJ1-2, with 12 bases matching TRBD1. V lost 0 bases to trimming and J lost 7 bases; unmatched junction nucleotides: 12. Germline values: CDR1 DFQATT, CDR2 SNEGSKA (reference sequence). CDR3 length equals 17 residues. The CDR3 DNA sequence: TGCAGTGCTAGAGATAGGGACAGGGGGCAGGTTTGGCGTGGCTACACCTTC. Its translation is CSARDRDRGQVWRGYTF.

The V call is TRBV28, the J call TRBJ2-5; the match to TRBD2 covers 7 bases. CDR3 length: 14 residues. Germline CDR1 MDHEN, CDR2 SYDVKM. With 4 bases clipped from V and 1 base from J, the junction kept 3 bases outside the gene matches. In DNA form, the CDR3 reads TGTGCCAGCAGTTCGACTAGCTTCCAAGAGACCCAGTACTTC. Translation: CASSSTSFQETQYF.

Ten or more counts support this clonotype. V gene TRBV2 combines with J gene TRBJ1-2; 9 bases agree with TRBD1. J lost 7 bases, V lost 0 bases, and 9 bases had no gene match. The CDR3 spans 16 residues. CDR1 and CDR2 (germline): SNHLY, FYNNEI. CDR3 loop: CASSEARTGGAGGYTF. Written as DNA, the CDR3 is TGTGCCAGCAGTGAAGCCCGAACAGGGGGCGCGGGTGGCTACACCTTC.

This clonotype was picked up many times. This sequence joins TRBV7-2 and TRBJ2-1; TRBD2 matches at 10 bases. The V and J ends lost 4 bases and 9 bases, in that order; junction bases with no gene match: 12. CDR3 length equals 16 residues. The germline CDR1 and CDR2 sequences are SGHTA and FQGNSA. CDR3 nucleotide sequence: TGTGCCAGCAGCTCCCAGGCTTTAGCGGGAGGCGGTGAGCAGTTCTTC. Translating gives CASSSQALAGGGEQFF.

This clonotype showed up many times. This chain connects TRBV3-1 to TRBJ2-7; 8 bases match TRBD1. J lost 7 bases, V lost 2 bases, and 7 bases had no gene match. The germline gives CDR1 LGHDT, CDR2 YNNKEL (reference sequence). The CDR3 has 14 amino acids. In DNA form, the CDR3 reads TGTGCCAGCAGCCAATGGACAGGGACAGAAGAGCAGTACTTC. It translates to CASSQWTGTEEQYF.

At least ten counts were recorded for this clonotype. The chain links TRBV20-1 to TRBJ2-3, with D uncertain. V lost 1 base to trimming and J lost 3 bases, with 5 bases between them. Per germline, CDR1 DFQATT and CDR2 SNEGSKA (reference sequence). The CDR3 is made up of 12 amino acids. CDR3 protein: CSARGQTDTQYF. The CDR3 DNA sequence: TGCAGTGCTAGAGGCCAGACAGATACGCAGTATTTT.

This clonotype has just a few counts. The chain has TRBV10-3 and TRBJ2-1, with D possibly TRBD1 on 7 matching bases. This CDR3 has 16 amino acids. Germline V gene sequence: CDR1 ENHRY, CDR2 SYGVKD. V was shortened by 10 bases and J by 0 bases, with 19 bases between the two germline ends. CDR3 DNA: TGTGCCACATTAGGGGGCGACGGGAGCTCCTACAATGAGCAGTTCTTC. Residues: CATLGGDGSSYNEQFF.

This clonotype has only a few counts. The chain recombines TRBV28 with TRBJ2-1, with a tentative D call TRBD1 (5 bases). Trimming cost V 7 bases and J 8 bases, with 15 bases left between them. CDR1 is MDHEN and CDR2 is SYDVKM in the germline V gene. This CDR3 comprises 13 residues. The CDR3 is CASNWGDLDEQFF. The CDR3 nucleotides are TGTGCCAGCAACTGGGGCGATTTGGATGAGCAGTTCTTC.

This clonotype was observed at least ten times. The J gene is TRBJ2-3, the V gene TRBV7-6; TRBD1 or TRBD2 may be the D gene (5 bases each). Germline CDR1 reads SGHVS; CDR2 reads FNYEAQ. The CDR3 is 14 residues long. V gave up 5 bases and J gave up 2 bases, with 11 bases separating them. CDR3 nucleotide sequence: TGTGCCAGCAGCCCCATGGGGGTCACAGATACGCAGTATTTT. This codes for CASSPMGVTDTQYF.

This clonotype was counted many times. The chain couples TRBV3-1 to TRBJ1-3; unclear D gene. V was shortened by 5 bases and J by 0 bases, with 8 bases between the two germline ends. CDR3 length: 14 amino acids. In germline, CDR1 is LGHDT, CDR2 YNNKEL (reference sequence). CDR3 bases: TGTGCCAGCAGCTCACATACCTCTGGAAACACCATATATTTT. This sequence encodes CASSSHTSGNTIYF.

Comment on this clonotype: In this CDR3 the conserved last residue, phenylalanine or tryptophan, is missing, so a read error is likely. This chain joins TRBV29-1 and TRBJ2-1, with TRBD2 matching 9 bases. Looked up from germline, CDR1 is SQVTM and CDR2 is ANQGSEA. Losses at the gene ends were 1 base for V and 2 bases for J; bases not matched to a gene: 3. CDR3 size: 15 residues. The CDR3 loop reads CSVEGLAGTYNEQFL. In nucleotides, the CDR3 is TGCAGCGTTGAAGGGCTAGCGGGGACCTACAATGAGCAGTTCCTC.

This clonotype was seen ten or more times. J is TRBJ2-7 and V is TRBV6-5; D call uncertain. The CDR3 is 15 amino acids. The germline V gene encodes CDR1 MNHEY and CDR2 SVGAGI. The ends were cut back, 0 bases at V and 7 bases at J, with 16 bases in the middle. CDR3 in amino acids: CASSYSRLLGGEQYF. The CDR3, as DNA: TGTGCCAGCAGTTACTCGAGGCTGCTCGGTGGAGAGCAGTACTTC.

As for this clonotype: This sequence may be a read error, since a much larger clone differs from it by one base. The rearrangement uses TRBV27 and TRBJ2-2, with 9 positions matching TRBD2. The CDR3 contains 17 residues. Germline V gene data show CDR1 as MNHEY and CDR2 as SMNVEV (reference sequence). CDR3 in DNA: TGTGCCTGCAGTTTAGGGTTAGCGGGAGTTATTGGCGGGGAGCTGTTTTTT. Translating gives CACSLGLAGVIGGELFF.

This clonotype was detected only once. This sequence may be a read error, since a much larger clone differs from it by one base. The chain joins TRBV9 to TRBJ2-1; D may match TRBD1 or TRBD2 (5 bases each). The germline CDR1 and CDR2 sequences are SGDLS and YYNGEE. CDR3 length equals 13 residues. As DNA, the CDR3 is TGTGCCAGCAGCCCCACAGGAGGCAATAAGCAGTTCTTC. This sequence encodes CASSPTGGNKQFF.

This clonotype was detected ten times or more. The chain joins TRBV12-3 or TRBV12-4 to TRBJ2-5; D is tentatively TRBD1 or TRBD2 (5 bases each). CDR3 length: 15 residues. V was shortened by 6 bases and J by 0 bases, with 14 bases between the two germline ends. DNA of the CDR3: TGTGCCAGCAGACCGAGGGGCGGGTACCAAGAGACCCAGTACTTC. Protein: CASRPRGGYQETQYF.

Here the CDR3 DNA reads TGCGCCAGCACCTCCCCCGGGCTGCATAATTCACCCCTCCACTTT. It yields the protein CASTSPGLHNSPLHF. The chain carries TRBV4-1 and TRBJ1-6; no clear D. In germline, CDR1 is MGHRA, CDR2 YSYEKL. There are 15 residues in the CDR3. V lost 7 bases to trimming and J lost 5 bases, with 15 bases between them.

This clonotype has ten or more counts. Here the CDR3 reads CSAEETQYF. The DNA for the CDR3 is TGCAGTGCTGAAGAGACCCAGTACTTC. The chain has TRBV20-1 and TRBJ2-5; D call uncertain. The CDR3 totals 9 residues. Between the trimmed V and J ends, which lost 5 bases and 3 bases, there was a span of 1 base. Germline CDR1 DFQATT, CDR2 SNEGSKA (reference sequence).

This clonotype was observed at least ten times. This chain links TRBV7-2 with TRBJ1-6, with TRBD1 identical over 7 bases. The V segment lost 6 bases and the J segment 3 bases; nucleotides outside the gene matches: 5. CDR3 size: 15 residues. Germline V gives CDR1 SGHTA, CDR2 FQGNSA. The CDR3 sequence: CASSQGGFYNSPLHF. Written as DNA, the CDR3 is TGTGCCAGCAGTCAGGGGGGATTCTATAATTCACCCCTCCACTTT.

In its sample, this clonotype was seen a few times. The rearrangement uses TRBV12-3 or TRBV12-4 and TRBJ1-5; D is possibly TRBD1 (5 bases). Trimming removed 1 base from V and 3 bases from J, with 10 bases in between. CDR3 size: 15 residues. CDR3 DNA: TGTGCCAGCAGTTTAGGGGGGGGGGACAATCAGCCCCAGCATTTT. This gives the protein CASSLGGGDNQPQHF.

This clonotype was observed at least ten times. The chain uses TRBV3-1 and TRBJ2-7; 7 bases agree with TRBD1. CDR1 LGHDT and CDR2 YNNKEL come from the germline V gene (reference sequence). The length of the CDR3 is 16 residues. Trimming took 0 bases from V and 5 from J; bases not matched to a gene: 10. CDR3 in amino acids: CASSQDEGARVHEQYF. CDR3 nucleotides: TGTGCCAGCAGCCAAGATGAGGGGGCGCGTGTACACGAGCAGTACTTC.

This clonotype was picked up many times. This chain uses TRBV11-2 with TRBJ2-1, with D possibly matching TRBD2 (5 bases). V was clipped by 5 bases and J by 2 bases, with 16 bases between them. The germline V gene has CDR1 SGHAT and CDR2 FQNNGV. The CDR3 length is 16 residues. The CDR3 loop reads CASSPGWEFPYNEQFF. In DNA, the CDR3 is TGTGCCAGCAGCCCAGGATGGGAGTTCCCCTACAATGAGCAGTTCTTC.

The gene calls are TRBV10-3 and TRBJ2-7; the match to TRBD2 covers 7 bases. V was pared by 3 bases and J by 5 bases, with 4 bases of the junction left unmatched. The length of the CDR3 is 13 residues. Germline assignment: CDR1 ENHRY and CDR2 SYGVKD. The CDR3 loop reads CAISEGGGDEQYF. CDR3 DNA sequence: TGTGCCATCAGTGAAGGTGGGGGGGACGAGCAGTACTTC.